This TCR beta chain was observed in a study of cytomegalovirus exposure and HLA in healthy donors listed by TCRdb under 2017. The study in broad terms: According to an earlier analysis of several hundred of the donors, 150 million to 200 million T cells yielded 90 million to 140 million unique TCR beta sequences and around 280 Gb of sequence data. Roughly 300 gigabases of sequencing data and around 80 million unique TCR sequences made up an early release that covered approximately 650 HLA-typed donors. The genetic ancestry cluster associated with self-reported Caucasian donors included over 65% of the 398 genotyped donors. The study aimed to test whether cataloging public T cell receptors could reveal signatures of past pathogen exposure. The T cell repertoires of under 700 subjects were profiled by immunosequencing and related to cytomegalovirus serostatus. A separate validation cohort of approximately 130 different subjects was used in addition to the approximately 700-subject first cohort. To predict cytomegalovirus infection status, the study brought together high-throughput TCR immunosequencing, statistical association of individual TCRs with disease status, and machine learning. To study patterns of TCR occurrence, a later analysis re-analyzed previously published TCR beta repertoires from 500 to 850 donors and added high-resolution HLA genotyping. Rather than drawing on any new phenotypic data, the later analysis identified candidate immune exposures from TCR beta sequences and the way those sequences occurred across donors. An earlier analysis of 587 of the donors used high-throughput TCR beta sequencing to judge whether each TCR beta V gene segment behaved as functional or pseudogenic. Donor age, sex, ethnicity and CMV serostatus were collected together with the repertoire data. A later genetic analysis took genome-wide SNP genotypes for 398 of the 666 donors and used that subset as a discovery cohort. Every discovery cohort repertoire had been produced on one sequencing platform. HLA typing included class I and class II loci at four-digit resolution. Typing coverage varied by locus: roughly 629-640 donors for A, B, C, DRB1 and DQB1; more than 500 for DQA1; more than 600 for DPA1; more than 450 for DPB1. Roughly 5 DR-DQ haplotypes were treated as single units for association and clustering because of strong linkage in the cohort. On average, around 240,000 unique TCR beta nucleotide sequences were sequenced per donor among 350 to 400 genotyped donors of the cohort, with 15% to 20% of those sequences being non-productive.

The CDR3 measures 12 amino acids from cysteine to phenylalanine. The only DNA kept is the CDR3, 36 bases in frame from the first base. The germline ends are 8 bases apart after V is trimmed by 5 bases and J by 3 bases. Reading the germline V gene gives CDR1 MNHEY and CDR2 SVGAGI. The investigation overall reported the following: Because counts were too low, about 18 rarely observed V segments, including chromosome 9 orphons, were excluded from the earlier analysis of a few hundred of the donors. Linkage disequilibrium might explain the correlated functional status among segregating V segments, but an unknown experimental factor could not be excluded. In a later analysis, several top co-occurrence clusters were reported to appear linked to parvovirus B19, influenza, CMV and Epstein-Barr virus. Only TCR beta chains were sequenced in this cohort, and the absence of alpha or paired-chain data limited detectable features. The study gave a list of about 170 TCR beta chains associated with cytomegalovirus. According to a later genetic analysis, donors in an Asian-associated ancestry cluster had fewer N-insertions in productive TCRs than the roughly 660-donor mean. Cytomegalovirus status was reported to be diagnosed by the classifier with high specificity and sensitivity in both the original and validation cohorts. When HLA alleles, especially DR and DQ, strongly co-occurred, TCR associations were difficult to assign to individual alleles. In vitro tests confirmed that a few of the cytomegalovirus-associated TCR beta chains recognize cytomegalovirus antigens. The only immune exposure information available for the cohort was CMV serostatus. Broadly in line with IMGT annotations, most TCR beta V segments showed up in productive rearrangements about 87% or about 30% of the time in an earlier analysis of 450 to 600 of the donors. In a later genetic analysis, a missense DCLRE1C variant was associated with V-gene and J-gene trimming of TCR beta chains, and the association was replicated in an independent cohort. Because HLA typing was unavailable for some donors at each locus, only the typed subset was used in association tests. A further reported finding was that TCR beta sequences accurately predicted the HLA-A and HLA-B alleles for most subjects in the first cohort. In a later analysis, HLA-associated TCR beta chains were found to be more clonally expanded and to have lower generation probabilities than equally common non-associated chains. Most TCR sequences were seen in very few donors, while some public TCRs were found in many individuals. The authors suggested that the approach could potentially be extended to other disease states and immunological phenotypes. Presence/absence analyses assumed roughly uniform sequencing depth across donors, an assumption that may not hold. In a later analysis, around 17,000 TCR beta sequences were associated with specific HLA alleles at a false discovery rate of 0.05. A cluster of highly shared sequence variants was judged likely to represent a technical artifact of the sequencing pipeline. Because the 87-base-pair reads could not distinguish some IMGT-functional V segments, including TRBV6-2 and TRBV6-3, those segments were excluded. According to a later analysis, most CMV-associated TCR beta chains appeared to be HLA-restricted, and the HLA associations seemed to be driven largely by CMV exposure. In a later analysis, TCR association rates were found to vary across HLA loci, with the most associated TCRs seen for DRB1 alleles and the fewest for HLA-C alleles.

The library was obtained by the immunoSEQ multiplex PCR assay. The multiplex PCR relied on a mix of 60 forward primers for TCR Vbeta segments and 13 reverse primers for TCR Jbeta segments. A multiplex PCR assay on genomic DNA amplified the CDR3 region of rearranged TCR beta genes. The Illumina HiSeq System was used to sequence the amplified TCR beta libraries as 87-base-pair reads. As for the original processing: A later analysis counted 75 million to 100 million unique TCR beta chains across the roughly 700 repertoires, and roughly 10 million of these chains were shared by at least two donors. Raw reads were error-corrected and collapsed into unique sequences by a nearest-neighbor algorithm in which closely related sequences were merged to remove PCR and sequencing errors. CDR3 sequences were aligned to IMGT reference sequences to assign V, D and J gene segments. For a sequence to be retained, a match of at least six nucleotides to both a V gene segment and a J gene segment was required. A rearrangement was called productive if the CDR3 had no stop codons and remained in frame with V and J, and every other rearrangement was called non-productive. CDR3 was defined by IMGT convention, running from the second conserved V-encoded cysteine to the conserved J-encoded phenylalanine. Sequences without an unambiguous match to a single V gene segment were excluded from the earlier analysis of 500 to 700 of the donors. An earlier analysis of 587 of the donors called V segments functional above 56.7% productive rearrangements and segregating when the between-donor standard deviation exceeded 5%. A statistical classification framework was built for diagnosing cytomegalovirus status from the catalog of TCR beta chain sequences. V and J gene assignment, in a later analysis, came from comparing TCR nucleotide sequences with IMGT/GENE-DB human TR gene sequences. In a later analysis, CDR3 sequences and most-parsimonious VDJ recombination scenarios were assigned using the TCRdist pipeline. A later analysis defined each TCR beta chain by its CDR3 amino acid sequence plus V-gene family, and excluded reads lacking a unique V-gene family. A later analysis removed 500 to 650 highly shared, low-generation-probability nucleotide sequences to deal with suspected cross-contamination and a sequencing artifact. In a later analysis, a clonal expansion index for each public chain was calculated from normalized within-repertoire ranks of inferred template counts. Generation probabilities in a later analysis came from a VDJ recombination model fitted to out-of-frame rearrangements, and those results were checked against IGoR. In a later analysis, TCR-TCR, TCR-HLA and TCR-CMV co-occurrence was scored with hypergeometric tests, and a repertoire-size bias correction was applied to TCR pairs. To estimate false discovery rates, a later analysis permuted the HLA or CMV assignments 20 times. In a later analysis, co-occurring TCRs were grouped using DBSCAN, and TCRdist sequence similarity was added for clustering within HLA-allele-positive subsets. For co-occurrence clustering, repertoires with fewer than 30,000 or more than 120,000 public chains were excluded, along with about five repertoires with anomalous nucleotide sharing. TCRdb obtained this table from immuneACCESS and retained in-frame rearrangements with V and J assigned. These tables miss some clones; where compared with another copy, unresolved V genes account for less than half of the shortfall, and the remainder is unexplained. V and J calls and clone size are those listed in that table; D and trimming were worked out from the DNA. The table for this sample records 200,000 to 250,000 clones. The top ten clones comprise approximately 1% of the sample.

The cohort consisted of 670 or so healthy bone marrow donors. Cohort members were all nominally healthy when sampled, although unrecorded immune exposures were likely present. The donor tested CMV seropositive, placing the donor among the 289 seropositive members of the cohort. Each donor provided a peripheral blood sample, and peripheral blood mononuclear cells were used for TCR beta sequencing. Genomic DNA extraction from the blood cell samples was performed with the Qiagen DNeasy Blood Extraction Kit. About this clone itself: The target of this receptor is not known.

The material sequenced was PBMCs. The V gene is TRBV6-5 and the J gene is TRBJ2-7, and TRBD1 may be the D gene, going by 5 matching bases. This sequence was found in a woman in her 30s in good health and CMV-seropositive. The CDR3 sequence is CASSGQGYEQYF. The nucleotide sequence reads as follows: TGTGCCAGCAGTGGTCAGGGCTACGAGCAGTACTTC.